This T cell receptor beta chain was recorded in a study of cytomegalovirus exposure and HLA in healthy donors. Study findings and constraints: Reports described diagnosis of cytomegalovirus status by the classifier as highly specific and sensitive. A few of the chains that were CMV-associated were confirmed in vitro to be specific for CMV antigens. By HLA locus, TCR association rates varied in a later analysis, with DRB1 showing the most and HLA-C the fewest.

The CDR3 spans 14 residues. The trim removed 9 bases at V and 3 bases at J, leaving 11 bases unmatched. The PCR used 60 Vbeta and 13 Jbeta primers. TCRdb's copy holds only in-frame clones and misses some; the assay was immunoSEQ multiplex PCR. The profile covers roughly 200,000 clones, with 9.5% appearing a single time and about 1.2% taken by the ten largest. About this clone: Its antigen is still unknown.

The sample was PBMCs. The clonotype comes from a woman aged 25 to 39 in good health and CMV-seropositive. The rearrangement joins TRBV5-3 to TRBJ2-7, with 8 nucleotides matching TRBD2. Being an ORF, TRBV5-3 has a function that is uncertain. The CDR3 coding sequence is TGTGCCACCTTCTTTACTAGCGGTTTCTACGAGCAGTACTTC. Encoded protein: CATFFTSGFYEQYF.